This T cell receptor (beta chain) was identified in a study of CD8 T cells in ankylosing spondylitis. General study findings and limits: Reportedly, matched ankylosing spondylitis synovial fluid was significantly enriched for disease-linked clones. What appeared characteristic of ankylosing spondylitis blood was a TCR beta motif of several highly homologous variants.

The V and J ends lost 4 bases and 6 bases, in that order; junction bases with no gene match: 8. CDR1 SGHRS and CDR2 YFSETQ come from the germline V gene. CDR3 length equals 14 residues. Ten or more counts support this clonotype. Antigen specificity is unknown. TCRdb re-called the 5' RACE reads through MiXCR, storing one row per CDR3 protein. The repertoire has some 140,000 distinct CDR3 sequences, 7.5% to 9.5% of them found once; the top ten carry less than 7.5%. Sequencing was performed on synovial fluid, either unsorted or a sorted T cell fraction (not recorded which). The V call is TRBV5-1, the J call TRBJ1-1; TRBD1 agrees at 8 bases. The TCR sequence derives from a male donor with ankylosing spondylitis. CDR3 sequence: CASSVDRALPEAFF. The CDR3 region has the DNA TGCGCCAGCAGCGTGGACAGGGCGTTGCCTGAAGCTTTCTTT.